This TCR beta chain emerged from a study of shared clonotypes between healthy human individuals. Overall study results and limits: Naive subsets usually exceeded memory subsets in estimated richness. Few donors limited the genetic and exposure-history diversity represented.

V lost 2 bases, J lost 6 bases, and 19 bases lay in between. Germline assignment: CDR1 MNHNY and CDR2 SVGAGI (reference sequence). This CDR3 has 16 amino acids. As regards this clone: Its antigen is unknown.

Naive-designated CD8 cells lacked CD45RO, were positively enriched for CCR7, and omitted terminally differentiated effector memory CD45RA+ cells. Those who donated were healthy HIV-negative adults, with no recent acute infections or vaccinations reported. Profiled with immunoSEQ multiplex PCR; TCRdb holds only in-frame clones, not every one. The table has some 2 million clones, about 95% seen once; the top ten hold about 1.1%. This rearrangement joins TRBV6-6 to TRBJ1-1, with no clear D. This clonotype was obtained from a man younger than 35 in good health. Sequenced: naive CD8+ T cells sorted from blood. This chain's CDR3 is CASSYGQSKLSPEAFF. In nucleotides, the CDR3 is TGTGCCAGCAGTTACGGGCAGTCGAAATTATCTCCTGAAGCTTTCTTT.